This passage covers 4 T cell receptor beta chains from one sample sequenced in a study of shared clonotypes between healthy human individuals. Clones were sequenced by immunoSEQ multiplex PCR, and TCRdb holds only the in-frame ones, with some missing. The sample carries 1.4 million or so clones, roughly 98.5% recorded once. The sequenced material came from naive CD4+ T cells sorted from blood. Subset defined: CD45RA+ positively selected. The source is a man aged 25-45 years in good health.

The chain uses TRBV9 and TRBJ2-7; D is unclear. Germline V gene data show CDR1 as SGDLS and CDR2 as YYNGEE. This CDR3 is 15 amino acids long. Between the trimmed V and J ends, which lost 0 bases and 0 bases, there was a span of 10 bases. CDR3 loop: CASSVEGWSSYEQYF. The CDR3 DNA is TGTGCCAGCAGCGTAGAGGGTTGGAGCTCCTACGAGCAGTACTTC.

The chain has TRBV29-1 and TRBJ1-1, with D uncertain. Trimming left V 4 bases short and J 6 bases short, with 15 bases between. The germline V gene encodes CDR1 SQVTM and CDR2 ANQGSEA. The CDR3 has 13 amino acids. Written as DNA, the CDR3 is TGCAGCGTTGTAAGGGCTCTGGTCCCTGAAGCTTTCTTT. Encoded protein: CSVVRALVPEAFF.

The chain links TRBV18 to TRBJ1-2; D is ambiguous. V was pared by 0 bases and J by 3 bases, with 8 bases between. Germline V CDR1 and CDR2: KGHSH, LQKENI. The CDR3 runs 14 residues. CDR3 region: CASSPPLFDYGYTF. In DNA, the CDR3 is TGTGCCAGCTCACCACCGTTATTTGACTATGGCTACACCTTC.

This chain connects TRBV5-5 to TRBJ2-5, with 9 bases identical to TRBD1. Per the germline V gene, CDR1 is SGHKS and CDR2 is YYEKEE (reference sequence). The CDR3 contains 14 residues. V lost 5 bases and J lost 3; bases outside the gene matches: 5. The CDR3 protein is CASRIRQGEETQYF. Here the CDR3 DNA reads TGTGCCAGCAGGATTAGACAGGGGGAAGAGACCCAGTACTTC. The whole variable domain, remainder taken from reference TRBV5-5 and TRBJ2-5, is DAGVTQSPTHLIKTRGQQVTLRCSPISGHKSVSWYQQVLGQGPQFIFQYYEKEERGRGNFPDRFSARQFPNYSSELNVNALLLGDSALYLCASRIRQGEETQYFGPGTRLLVL.